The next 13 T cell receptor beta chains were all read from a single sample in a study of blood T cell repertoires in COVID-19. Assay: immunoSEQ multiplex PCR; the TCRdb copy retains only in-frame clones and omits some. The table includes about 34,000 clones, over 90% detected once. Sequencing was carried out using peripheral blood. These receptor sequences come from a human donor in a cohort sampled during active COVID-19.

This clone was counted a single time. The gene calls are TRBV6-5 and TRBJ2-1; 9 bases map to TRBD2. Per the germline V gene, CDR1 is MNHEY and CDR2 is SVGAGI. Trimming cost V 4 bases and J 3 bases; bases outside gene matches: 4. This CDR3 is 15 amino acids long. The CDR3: CASSSTSGDYNEQFF. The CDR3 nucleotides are TGTGCCAGCAGTTCGACTAGCGGAGACTACAATGAGCAGTTCTTC.

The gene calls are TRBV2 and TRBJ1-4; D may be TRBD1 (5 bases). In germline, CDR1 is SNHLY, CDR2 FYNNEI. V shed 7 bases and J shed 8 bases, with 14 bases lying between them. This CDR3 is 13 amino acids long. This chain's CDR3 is CASKKTGKEKLFF. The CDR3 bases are TGTGCCAGCAAAAAAACAGGAAAAGAAAAACTGTTTTTT.

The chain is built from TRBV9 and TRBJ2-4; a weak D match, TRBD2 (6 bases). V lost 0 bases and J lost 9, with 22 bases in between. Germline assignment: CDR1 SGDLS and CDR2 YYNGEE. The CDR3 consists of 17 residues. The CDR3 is CASSVDLGGPRRGIQYF. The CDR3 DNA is TGTGCCAGCAGCGTAGATCTGGGGGGACCTAGGAGGGGCATTCAGTACTTC.

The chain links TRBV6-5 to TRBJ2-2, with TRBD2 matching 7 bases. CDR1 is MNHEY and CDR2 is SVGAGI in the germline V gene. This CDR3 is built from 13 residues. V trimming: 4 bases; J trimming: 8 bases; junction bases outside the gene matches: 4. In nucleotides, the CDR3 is TGTGCCAGCAGTTTGGTCGGGAGGGGGGAGCTGTTTTTT. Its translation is CASSLVGRGELFF.

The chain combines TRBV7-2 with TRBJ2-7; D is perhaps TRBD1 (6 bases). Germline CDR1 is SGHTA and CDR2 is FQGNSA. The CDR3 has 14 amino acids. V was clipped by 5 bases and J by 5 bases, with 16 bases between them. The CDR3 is CASSAVGAPDEQYF. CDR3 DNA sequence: TGTGCCAGCAGCGCCGTGGGGGCCCCCGACGAGCAGTACTTC.

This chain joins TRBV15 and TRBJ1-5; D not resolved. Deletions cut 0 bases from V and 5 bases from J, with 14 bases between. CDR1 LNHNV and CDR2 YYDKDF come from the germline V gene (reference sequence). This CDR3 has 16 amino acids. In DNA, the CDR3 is TGTGCCACCAGCAGAGAATTTGAGGGTTCGGATCAGCCCCAGCATTTT. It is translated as CATSREFEGSDQPQHF.

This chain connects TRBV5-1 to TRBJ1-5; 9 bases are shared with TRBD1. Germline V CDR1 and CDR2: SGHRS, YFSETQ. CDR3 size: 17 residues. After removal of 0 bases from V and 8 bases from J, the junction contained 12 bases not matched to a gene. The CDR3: CASSLGGQGPSKEPQHF. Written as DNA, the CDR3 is TGCGCCAGCAGCTTGGGGGGACAGGGTCCATCTAAGGAGCCCCAGCATTTT. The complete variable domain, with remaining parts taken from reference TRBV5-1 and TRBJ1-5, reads KAGVTQTPRYLIKTRGQQVTLSCSPISGHRSVSWYQQTPGQGLQFLFEYFSETQRNKGNFPGRFSGRQFSNSRSEMNVSTLELGDSALYLCASSLGGQGPSKEPQHFGDGTRLSIL.

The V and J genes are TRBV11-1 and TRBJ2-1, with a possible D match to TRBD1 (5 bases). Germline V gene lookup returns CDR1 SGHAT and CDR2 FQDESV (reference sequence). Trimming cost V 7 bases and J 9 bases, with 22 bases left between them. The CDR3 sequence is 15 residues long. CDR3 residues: CASTREGQRGTEQFF. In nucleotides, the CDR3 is TGTGCCAGCACCCGAGAAGGCCAAAGGGGAACTGAGCAGTTCTTC.

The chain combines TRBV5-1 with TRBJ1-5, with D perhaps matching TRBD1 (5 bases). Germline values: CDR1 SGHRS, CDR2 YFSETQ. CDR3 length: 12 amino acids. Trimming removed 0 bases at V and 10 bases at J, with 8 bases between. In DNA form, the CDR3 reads TGCGCCAGCAGCTTGGTGGGGGGTCCCCAGCATTTT. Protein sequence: CASSLVGGPQHF.

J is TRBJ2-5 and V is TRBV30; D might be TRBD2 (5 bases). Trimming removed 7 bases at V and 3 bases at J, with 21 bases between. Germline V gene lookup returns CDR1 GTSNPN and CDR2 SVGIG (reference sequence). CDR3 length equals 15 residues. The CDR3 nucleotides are TGTGCCTTCGTCCTACTAGGACGGGCCGAAGAGACCCAGTACTTC. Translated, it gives CAFVLLGRAEETQYF. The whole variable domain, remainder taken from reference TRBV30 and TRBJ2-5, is SQTIHQWPATLVQPVGSPLSLECTVEGTSNPNLYWYRQAAGRGLQLLFYSVGIGQISSEVPQNLSASRPQDRQFILSSKKLLLSDSGFYLCAFVLLGRAEETQYFGPGTRLLVL.

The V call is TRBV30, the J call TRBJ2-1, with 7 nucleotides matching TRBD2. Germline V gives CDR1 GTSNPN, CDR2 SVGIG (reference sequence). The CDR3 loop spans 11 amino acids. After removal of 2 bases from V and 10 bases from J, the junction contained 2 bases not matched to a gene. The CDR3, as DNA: TGTGCCTGGAGTCAGGGAGGGGAGCAGTTCTTC. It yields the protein CAWSQGGEQFF.

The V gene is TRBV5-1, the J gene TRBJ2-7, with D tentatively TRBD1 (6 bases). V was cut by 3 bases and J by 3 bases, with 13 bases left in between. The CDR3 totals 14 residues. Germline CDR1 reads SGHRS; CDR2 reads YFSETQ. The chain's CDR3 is CASSSHRANYEQYF. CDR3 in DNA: TGCGCCAGCAGCTCCCACAGGGCAAACTACGAGCAGTACTTC.

The CDR3 region is CASSLGLALYSGANVLTF. The CDR3 DNA reads TGTGCCAGCTCACTAGGACTAGCGCTCTACTCTGGGGCCAACGTCCTGACTTTC. This rearrangement joins TRBV18 to TRBJ2-6; 9 positions match TRBD2. Germline values: CDR1 KGHSH, CDR2 LQKENI. V lost 4 bases and J lost 0; bases outside the gene matches: 7. This CDR3 contains 18 residues.